This T cell receptor (beta chain) is from a study of T cell responses to AZD1222 COVID-19 vaccine. Findings and caveats of the study: Repertoire sampling occurred only after the peak T cell response. White British people made up most donors, females outnumbered males, and clonal diversity was possibly underestimated. Increased Spike-specific TCR breadth and depth were observed after two AZD1222 doses. Seropositive at baseline were only a handful of AZD1222 recipients.

On this clone itself: Its antigen remains unidentified.

V lost 0 bases to trimming and J lost 3 bases; unmatched junction nucleotides: 4. Per the germline V gene, CDR1 is SGHTS and CDR2 is YDEGEE. CDR3 length: 16 residues. Measured with immunoSEQ multiplex PCR; TCRdb has only the in-frame clones, and not every one. The sample lists 150,000 to 200,000 clones, about nine tenths occurring once. The chain links TRBV5-8 to TRBJ2-2; 8 bases match TRBD1. The sequence derives from an adult in good health. The sample in question was peripheral blood, obtained on day 0 of AZD1222 vaccination. CDR3 bases: TGTGCCAGCAGCTTGGGGGACAGGCGATACACCGGGGAGCTGTTTTTT. Protein product: CASSLGDRRYTGELFF.